This TCR beta chain was sequenced for a study of blood T cell repertoires in COVID-19. Overall study context: Acute and convalescent COVID-19 samples came from the United States, Italy and Spain. T cells, B-cell-depleted T cells, or PBMCs provided the cDNA or gDNA that served as material.

Germline lookup yields CDR1 SGHDT and CDR2 YYEEEE. Trimming at V came to 4 bases and at J to 0 bases, leaving 6 bases not matched to a gene. The CDR3 extends over 15 amino acids. Clones were read by immunoSEQ multiplex PCR, and TCRdb kept only the in-frame ones, dropping some. Of some 140,000 clones listed, more than 75% are singletons. Sequenced material: peripheral blood. This chain connects TRBV5-6 to TRBJ2-7, with 8 bases aligning to TRBD2. This clonotype originated in a man between 65 and 80 years old with active COVID-19. The CDR3 reads CASSILAELSYEQYF. The CDR3 region has the DNA TGTGCCAGCAGCATACTAGCGGAACTCTCCTACGAGCAGTACTTC.